This T cell receptor beta chain was sequenced in a study of Ad26.COV2.S vaccination and SARS-CoV-2 variants. Study-level background: Intramuscular Ad26.COV2.S doses were given once or twice, 56 days apart.

As to this clone: No antigen is known for it.

The CDR3 runs 17 residues. V was clipped by 2 bases and J by 0 bases; unmatched bases: 7. The V gene's germline CDR1 is ENHRY and CDR2 SYGVKD. General study points: Recipients of either vaccine or placebo displayed similar breadth of non-spike TCRs.

The repertoire was sequenced with immunoSEQ multiplex PCR; TCRdb's copy has only in-frame clones and lacks some. The repertoire includes about 680,000 clones, roughly 90% of them detected once, and around 1.4% sits in the top ten. The treatment is: roughly 20 received Ad26.COV2.S at low or high dose, single or two shots; about 5 received placebo; per-sample allocation not given. Collection of the samples took place on day 63 after the first injection of vaccine or placebo. A Boston donor was an adult aged 18-55 years. What was given as vaccine was an Ad26 vector encoding Wuhan-strain SARS-CoV-2 spike.

This sample comprised peripheral blood, obtained in a trial of Ad26.COV2.S vaccine versus placebo. J is TRBJ1-5 and V is TRBV10-3, with 7 bases identical to TRBD1. This sequence originates from a person aged 18-60 years who received the Ad26.COV2.S COVID-19 vaccine or a placebo. The CDR3 coding sequence is TGTGCCATCAGTGAGAGACAGGGTCCTTATAGCAATCAGCCCCAGCATTTT. It codes for CAISERQGPYSNQPQHF.